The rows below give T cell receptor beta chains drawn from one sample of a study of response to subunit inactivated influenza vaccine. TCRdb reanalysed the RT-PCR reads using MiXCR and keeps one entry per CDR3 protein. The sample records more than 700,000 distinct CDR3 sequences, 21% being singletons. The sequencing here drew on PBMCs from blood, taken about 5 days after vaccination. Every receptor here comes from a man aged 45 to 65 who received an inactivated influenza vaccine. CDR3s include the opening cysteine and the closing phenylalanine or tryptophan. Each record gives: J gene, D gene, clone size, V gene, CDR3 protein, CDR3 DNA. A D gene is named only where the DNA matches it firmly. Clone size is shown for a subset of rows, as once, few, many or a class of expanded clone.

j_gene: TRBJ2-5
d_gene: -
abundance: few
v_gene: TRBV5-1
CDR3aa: CASWAGAGENVQETQYF
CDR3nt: TGCGCCAGCTGGGCCGGGGCAGGAGAAAACGTCCAAGAGACCCAGTACTTC

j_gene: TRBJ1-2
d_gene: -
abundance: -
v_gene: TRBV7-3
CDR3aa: CASPSPRHQGNYGYTF
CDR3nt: TGTGCCAGCCCAAGCCCCAGACATCAGGGTAACTATGGCTACACCTTC

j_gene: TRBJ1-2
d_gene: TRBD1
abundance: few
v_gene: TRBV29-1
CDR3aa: CSVEGTGGSYGYTF
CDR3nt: TGCAGCGTTGAAGGGACAGGGGGCAGCTATGGCTACACCTTC

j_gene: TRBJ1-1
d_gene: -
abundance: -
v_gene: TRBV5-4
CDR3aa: CASSSNRDTEAFF
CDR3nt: TGTGCCAGCAGCTCTAACAGGGACACTGAAGCTTTCTTT

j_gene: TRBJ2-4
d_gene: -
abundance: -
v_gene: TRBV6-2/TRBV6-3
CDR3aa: CASSRDNLAKNIQYF
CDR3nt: TGTGCCAGCAGCCGGGACAACCTAGCCAAAAACATTCAGTACTTC

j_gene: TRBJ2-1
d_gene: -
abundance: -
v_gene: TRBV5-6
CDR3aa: CASSLALADPYNEQFF
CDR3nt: TGTGCCAGCAGCTTGGCCCTGGCGGACCCCTACAATGAGCAGTTCTTC

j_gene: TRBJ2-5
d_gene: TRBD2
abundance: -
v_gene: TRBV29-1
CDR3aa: CSVSGRAKETQYF
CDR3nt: TGCAGCGTTAGCGGGAGGGCCAAGGAGACCCAGTACTTC

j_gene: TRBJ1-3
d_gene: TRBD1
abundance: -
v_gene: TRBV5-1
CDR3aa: CASSPGQGAFISGNTIYF
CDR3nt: TGCGCCAGCAGCCCCGGACAGGGGGCGTTCATCTCTGGAAACACCATATATTTT

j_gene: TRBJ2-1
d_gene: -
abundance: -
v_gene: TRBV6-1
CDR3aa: CASRESRTYNEQFF
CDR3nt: TGTGCCAGCAGGGAGTCAAGGACCTACAATGAGCAGTTCTTC

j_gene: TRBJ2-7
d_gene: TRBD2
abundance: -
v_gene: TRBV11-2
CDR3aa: CASSLSFSGRPRSYEQYF
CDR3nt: TGTGCCAGCAGCTTAAGTTTTAGCGGGAGGCCCAGATCCTACGAGCAGTACTTC

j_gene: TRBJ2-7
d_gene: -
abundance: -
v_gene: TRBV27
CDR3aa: CASSIQWIRGEQYF
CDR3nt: TGTGCCAGCAGTATTCAATGGATCCGAGGGGAGCAGTACTTC

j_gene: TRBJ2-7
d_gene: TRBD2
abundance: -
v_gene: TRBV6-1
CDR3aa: CASSPGGWFSYEQYF
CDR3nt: TGTGCCAGCAGCCCCGGGGGGTGGTTCTCCTACGAGCAGTACTTC

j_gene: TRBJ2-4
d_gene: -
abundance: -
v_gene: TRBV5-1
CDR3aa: CASSLAGRDIQYF
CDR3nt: TGCGCCAGCAGCTTGGCCGGGCGGGACATTCAGTACTTC

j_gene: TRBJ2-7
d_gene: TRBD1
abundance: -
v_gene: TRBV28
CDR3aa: CASSPYFGQGAYEQYF
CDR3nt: TGTGCCAGCAGTCCCTACTTCGGACAGGGCGCCTACGAGCAGTACTTC

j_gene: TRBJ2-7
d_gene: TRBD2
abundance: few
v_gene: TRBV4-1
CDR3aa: CASSQVGGVGEQYF
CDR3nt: TGCGCCAGCAGCCAAGTTGGGGGGGTAGGGGAGCAGTACTTC

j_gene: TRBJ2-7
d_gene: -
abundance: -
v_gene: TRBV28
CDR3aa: CATNGGVYEQYF
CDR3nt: TGTGCCACCAATGGAGGGGTCTACGAGCAGTACTTC

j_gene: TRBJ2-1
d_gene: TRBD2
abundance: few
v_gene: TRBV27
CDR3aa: CASSTGTINNEQFF
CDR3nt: TGTGCCAGCAGTACCGGGACTATAAACAATGAGCAGTTCTTC

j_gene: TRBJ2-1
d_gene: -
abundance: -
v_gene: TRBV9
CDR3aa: CASSVEAGEGQFF
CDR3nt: TGTGCCAGCAGCGTAGAAGCGGGTGAGGGGCAGTTCTTC

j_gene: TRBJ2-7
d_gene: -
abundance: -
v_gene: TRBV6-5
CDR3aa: CASSIHHRTYEQYF
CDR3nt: TGTGCCAGCAGTATACACCATAGGACGTACGAGCAGTACTTC

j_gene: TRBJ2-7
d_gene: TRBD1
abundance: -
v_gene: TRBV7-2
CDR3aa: CASSSQGASPNEQYF
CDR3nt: TGTGCCAGCAGCTCCCAGGGGGCGAGTCCGAACGAGCAGTACTTC

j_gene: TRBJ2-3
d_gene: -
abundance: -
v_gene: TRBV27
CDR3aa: CASSLSMTDTQYF
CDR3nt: TGTGCCAGCAGCTTAAGCATGACAGATACGCAGTATTTT

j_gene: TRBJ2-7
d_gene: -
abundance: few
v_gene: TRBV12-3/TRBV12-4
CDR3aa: CASSFADSSYEQYF
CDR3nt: TGTGCCAGCAGTTTTGCCGACAGTTCCTACGAGCAGTACTTC

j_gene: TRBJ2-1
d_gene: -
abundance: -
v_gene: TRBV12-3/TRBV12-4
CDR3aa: CASSRGRGLAYNEQFF
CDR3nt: TGTGCCAGCAGCAGGGGGCGGGGGCTAGCCTACAATGAGCAGTTCTTC

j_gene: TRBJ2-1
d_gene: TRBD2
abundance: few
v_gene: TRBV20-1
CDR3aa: CCARPTPTSGSYNEQFF
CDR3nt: TGCTGTGCTAGGCCCACTCCGACTAGCGGGAGTTACAATGAGCAGTTCTTC

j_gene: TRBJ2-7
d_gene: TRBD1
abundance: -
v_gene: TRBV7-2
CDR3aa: CASSFPDRAAQYF
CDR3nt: TGTGCCAGCAGCTTCCCGGACAGGGCGGCGCAGTACTTC

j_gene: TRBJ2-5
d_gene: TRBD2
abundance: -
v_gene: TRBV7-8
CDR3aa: CASSFTSGRLQTQYF
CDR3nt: TGTGCCAGCAGCTTCACTAGCGGGAGGTTACAGACCCAGTACTTC

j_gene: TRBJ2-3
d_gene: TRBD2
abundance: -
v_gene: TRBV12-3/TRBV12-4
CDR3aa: CASREEGLYGEDTQYF
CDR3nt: TGTGCCAGCAGAGAAGAGGGACTATACGGTGAAGATACGCAGTATTTT

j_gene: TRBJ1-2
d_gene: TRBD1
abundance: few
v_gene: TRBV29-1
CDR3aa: CSVPTGVNYGYTF
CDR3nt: TGCAGCGTACCGACAGGGGTTAACTATGGCTACACCTTC

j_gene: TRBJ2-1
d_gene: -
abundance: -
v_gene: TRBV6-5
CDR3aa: CASSYAVIPSYNEQFF
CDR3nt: TGTGCCAGCAGTTACGCGGTAATTCCATCCTACAATGAGCAGTTCTTC

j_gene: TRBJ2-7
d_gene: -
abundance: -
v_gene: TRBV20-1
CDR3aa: CSAPARGGYEQYF
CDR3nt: TGCAGTGCCCCTGCCAGGGGCGGCTACGAGCAGTACTTC

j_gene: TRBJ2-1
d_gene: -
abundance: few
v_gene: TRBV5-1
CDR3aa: CASSLREASYNEQFF
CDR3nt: TGCGCCAGCAGCTTAAGAGAGGCCTCCTACAATGAGCAGTTCTTC

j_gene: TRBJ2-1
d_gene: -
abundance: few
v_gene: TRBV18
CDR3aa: CASSPGLATVEQFF
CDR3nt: TGTGCCAGCTCACCGGGGCTCGCTACAGTTGAGCAGTTCTTC

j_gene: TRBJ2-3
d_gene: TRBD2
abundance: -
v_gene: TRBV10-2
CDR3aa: CASQLRTSGASTDTQYF
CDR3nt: TGCGCCAGCCAACTCAGGACTAGCGGGGCTAGCACAGATACGCAGTATTTT

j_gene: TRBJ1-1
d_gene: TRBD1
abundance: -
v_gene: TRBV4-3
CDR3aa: CASSQERTGGRGEAFF
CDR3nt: TGCGCCAGCAGCCAAGAAAGGACAGGGGGAAGGGGTGAAGCTTTCTTT

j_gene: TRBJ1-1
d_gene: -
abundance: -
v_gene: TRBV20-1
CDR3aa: CSARGGVSNTEAFF
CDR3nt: TGCAGTGCTAGAGGTGGGGTCTCGAACACTGAAGCTTTCTTT